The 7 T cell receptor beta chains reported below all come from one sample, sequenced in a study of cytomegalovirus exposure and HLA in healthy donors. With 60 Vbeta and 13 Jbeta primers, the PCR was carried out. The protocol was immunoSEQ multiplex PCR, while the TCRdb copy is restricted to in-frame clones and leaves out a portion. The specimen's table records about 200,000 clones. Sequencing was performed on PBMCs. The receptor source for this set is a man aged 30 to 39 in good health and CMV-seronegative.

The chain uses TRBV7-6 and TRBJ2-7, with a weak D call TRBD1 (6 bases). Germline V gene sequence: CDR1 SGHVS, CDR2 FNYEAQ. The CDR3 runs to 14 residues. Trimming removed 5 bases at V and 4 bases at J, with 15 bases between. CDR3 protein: CASSPLGGSYEQYF. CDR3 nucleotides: TGTGCCAGCAGCCCTTTAGGGGGTTCTTACGAGCAGTACTTC. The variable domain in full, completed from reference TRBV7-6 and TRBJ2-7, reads GAGVSQSPRYKVTKRGQDVALRCDPISGHVSLYWYRQALGQGPEFLTYFNYEAQQDKSGLPNDRFSAERPEGSISTLTIQRTEQRDSAMYRCASSPLGGSYEQYFGPGTRLTVT.

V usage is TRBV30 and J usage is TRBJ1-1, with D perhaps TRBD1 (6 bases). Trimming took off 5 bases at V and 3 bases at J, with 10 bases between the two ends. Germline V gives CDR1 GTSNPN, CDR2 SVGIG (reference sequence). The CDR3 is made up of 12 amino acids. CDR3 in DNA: TGTGCCTGGGGACAGACTTACACTGAAGCTTTCTTT. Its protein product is CAWGQTYTEAFF.

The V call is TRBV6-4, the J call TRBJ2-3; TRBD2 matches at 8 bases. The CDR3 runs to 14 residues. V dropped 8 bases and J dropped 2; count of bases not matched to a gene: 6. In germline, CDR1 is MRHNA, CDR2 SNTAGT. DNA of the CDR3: TGTGCCAGCCAGCGGGAGCCGCTCACAGATACGCAGTATTTT. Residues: CASQREPLTDTQYF.

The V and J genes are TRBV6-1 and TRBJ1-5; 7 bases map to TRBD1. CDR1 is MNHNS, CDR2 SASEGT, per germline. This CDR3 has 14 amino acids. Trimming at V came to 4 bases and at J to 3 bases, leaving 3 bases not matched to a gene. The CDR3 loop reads CASSGGQHNQPQHF. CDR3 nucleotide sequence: TGTGCCAGCAGTGGGGGACAGCACAATCAGCCCCAGCATTTT.

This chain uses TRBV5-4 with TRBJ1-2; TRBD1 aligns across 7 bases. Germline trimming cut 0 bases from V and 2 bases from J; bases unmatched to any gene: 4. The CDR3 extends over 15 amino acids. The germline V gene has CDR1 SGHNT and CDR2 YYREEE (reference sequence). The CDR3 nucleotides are TGTGCCAGCAGCTTGGGGGGACAGCCGAACTATGGCTACACCTTC. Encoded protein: CASSLGGQPNYGYTF. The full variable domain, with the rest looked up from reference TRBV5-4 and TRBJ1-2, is ETGVTQSPTHLIKTRGQQVTLRCSSQSGHNTVSWYQQALGQGPQFIFQYYREEENGRGNFPPRFSGLQFPNYSSELNVNALELDDSALYLCASSLGGQPNYGYTFGSGTRLTVV.

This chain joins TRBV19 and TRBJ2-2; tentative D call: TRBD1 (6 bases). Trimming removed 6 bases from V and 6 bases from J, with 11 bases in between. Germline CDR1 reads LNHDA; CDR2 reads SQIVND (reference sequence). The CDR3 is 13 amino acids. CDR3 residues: CASRQGIAGELFF. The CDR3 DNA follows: TGTGCCAGTAGGCAGGGGATCGCCGGGGAGCTGTTTTTT.

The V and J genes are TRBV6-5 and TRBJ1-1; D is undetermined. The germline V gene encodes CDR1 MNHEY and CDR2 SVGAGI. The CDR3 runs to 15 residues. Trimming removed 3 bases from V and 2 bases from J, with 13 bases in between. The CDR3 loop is CASSYFTGINTEAFF. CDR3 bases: TGTGCCAGCAGTTATTTCACGGGAATCAACACTGAAGCTTTCTTT.